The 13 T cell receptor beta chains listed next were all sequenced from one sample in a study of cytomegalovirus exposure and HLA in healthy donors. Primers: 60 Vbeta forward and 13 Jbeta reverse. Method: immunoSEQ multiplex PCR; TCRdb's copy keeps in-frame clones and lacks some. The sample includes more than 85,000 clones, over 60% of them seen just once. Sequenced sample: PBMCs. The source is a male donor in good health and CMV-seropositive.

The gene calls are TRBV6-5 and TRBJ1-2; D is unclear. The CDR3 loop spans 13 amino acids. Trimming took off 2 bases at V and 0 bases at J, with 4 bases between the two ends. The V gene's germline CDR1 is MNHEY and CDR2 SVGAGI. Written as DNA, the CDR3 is TGTGCCAGCAGTTACCTTACTAACTATGGCTACACCTTC. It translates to CASSYLTNYGYTF.

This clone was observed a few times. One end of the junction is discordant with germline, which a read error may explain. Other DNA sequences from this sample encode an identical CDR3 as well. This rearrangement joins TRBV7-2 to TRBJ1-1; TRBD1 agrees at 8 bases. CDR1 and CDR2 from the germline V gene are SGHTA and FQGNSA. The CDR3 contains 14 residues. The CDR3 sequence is CASSQRTGRGEAFF. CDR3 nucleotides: TGCGCCAGCAGCCAACGGACAGGGAGAGGGGAAGCTTTCTTT.

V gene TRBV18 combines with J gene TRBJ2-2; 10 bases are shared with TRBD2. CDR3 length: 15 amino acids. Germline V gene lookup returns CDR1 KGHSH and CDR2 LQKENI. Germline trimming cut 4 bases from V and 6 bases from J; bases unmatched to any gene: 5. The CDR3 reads CASSLSGRASGELFF. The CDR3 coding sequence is TGTGCCAGCTCACTAAGCGGGAGGGCATCCGGGGAGCTGTTTTTT.

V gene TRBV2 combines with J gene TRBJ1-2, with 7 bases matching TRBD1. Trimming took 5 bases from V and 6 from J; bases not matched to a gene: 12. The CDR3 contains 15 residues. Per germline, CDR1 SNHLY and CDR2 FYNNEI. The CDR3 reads CASSPGGGLIHGYTF. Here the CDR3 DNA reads TGTGCCAGCAGTCCCGGAGGGGGCCTAATTCATGGCTACACCTTC.

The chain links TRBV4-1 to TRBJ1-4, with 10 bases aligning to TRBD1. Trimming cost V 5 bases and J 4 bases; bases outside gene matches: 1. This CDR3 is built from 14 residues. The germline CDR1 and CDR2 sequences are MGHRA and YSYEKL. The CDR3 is CASSGTGVNEKLFF. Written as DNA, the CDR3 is TGCGCCAGCAGCGGGACAGGGGTTAATGAAAAACTGTTTTTT.

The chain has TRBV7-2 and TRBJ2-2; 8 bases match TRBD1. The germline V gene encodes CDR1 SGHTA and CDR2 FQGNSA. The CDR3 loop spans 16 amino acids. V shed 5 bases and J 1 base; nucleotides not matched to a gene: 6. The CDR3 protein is CASSGNRGRNTGELFF. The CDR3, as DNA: TGTGCCAGCAGCGGGAACAGGGGGAGGAACACCGGGGAGCTGTTTTTT.

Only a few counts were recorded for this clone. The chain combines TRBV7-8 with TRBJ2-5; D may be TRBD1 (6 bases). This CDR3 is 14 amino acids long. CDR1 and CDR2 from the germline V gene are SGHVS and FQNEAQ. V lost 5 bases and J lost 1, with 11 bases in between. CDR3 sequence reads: CASSSRQVQETQYF. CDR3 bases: TGTGCCAGCAGCAGTCGACAGGTCCAAGAGACCCAGTACTTC.

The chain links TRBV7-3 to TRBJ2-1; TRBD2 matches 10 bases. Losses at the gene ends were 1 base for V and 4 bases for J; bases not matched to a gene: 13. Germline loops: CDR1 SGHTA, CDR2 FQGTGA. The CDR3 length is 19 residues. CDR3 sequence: CASSLIAGGLYSSYNEQFF. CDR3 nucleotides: TGTGCCAGCAGCTTAATAGCGGGAGGCCTATACTCGTCTTACAATGAGCAGTTCTTC.

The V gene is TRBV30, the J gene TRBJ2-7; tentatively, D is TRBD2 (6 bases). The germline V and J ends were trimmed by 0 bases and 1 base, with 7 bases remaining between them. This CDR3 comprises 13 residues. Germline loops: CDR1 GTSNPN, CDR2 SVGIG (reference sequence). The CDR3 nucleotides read TGTGCCTGGAGTGTACGGGGGTCCTACGAGCAGTACTTC. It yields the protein CAWSVRGSYEQYF.

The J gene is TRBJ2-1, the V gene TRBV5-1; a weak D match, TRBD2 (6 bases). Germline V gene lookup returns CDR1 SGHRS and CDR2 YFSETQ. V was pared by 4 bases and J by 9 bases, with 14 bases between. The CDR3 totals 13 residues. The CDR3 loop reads CASSPRAGGEQFF. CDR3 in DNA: TGCGCCAGCAGCCCGAGGGCCGGGGGTGAGCAGTTCTTC.

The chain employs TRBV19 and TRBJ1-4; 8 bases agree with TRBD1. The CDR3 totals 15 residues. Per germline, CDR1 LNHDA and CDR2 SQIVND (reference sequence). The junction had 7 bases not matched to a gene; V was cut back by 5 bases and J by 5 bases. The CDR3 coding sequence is TGTGCCAGTAGTGTTTCCGGGACAGGAAATGAAAAACTGTTTTTT. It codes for CASSVSGTGNEKLFF.

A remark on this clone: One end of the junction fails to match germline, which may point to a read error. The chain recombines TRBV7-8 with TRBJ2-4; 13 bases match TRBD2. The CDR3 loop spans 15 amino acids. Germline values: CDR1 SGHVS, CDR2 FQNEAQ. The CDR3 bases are TGTGCCAGCAGCTTCTCACTAGCGGGAGGGAACAGTCAGTACTTC. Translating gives CASSFSLAGGNSQYF.

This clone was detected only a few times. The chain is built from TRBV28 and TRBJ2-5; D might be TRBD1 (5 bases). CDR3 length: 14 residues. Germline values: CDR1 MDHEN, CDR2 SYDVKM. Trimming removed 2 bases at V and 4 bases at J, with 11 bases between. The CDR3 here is CASSLSRVGETQYF. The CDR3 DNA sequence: TGTGCCAGCAGTTTAAGCAGGGTTGGAGAGACCCAGTACTTC.